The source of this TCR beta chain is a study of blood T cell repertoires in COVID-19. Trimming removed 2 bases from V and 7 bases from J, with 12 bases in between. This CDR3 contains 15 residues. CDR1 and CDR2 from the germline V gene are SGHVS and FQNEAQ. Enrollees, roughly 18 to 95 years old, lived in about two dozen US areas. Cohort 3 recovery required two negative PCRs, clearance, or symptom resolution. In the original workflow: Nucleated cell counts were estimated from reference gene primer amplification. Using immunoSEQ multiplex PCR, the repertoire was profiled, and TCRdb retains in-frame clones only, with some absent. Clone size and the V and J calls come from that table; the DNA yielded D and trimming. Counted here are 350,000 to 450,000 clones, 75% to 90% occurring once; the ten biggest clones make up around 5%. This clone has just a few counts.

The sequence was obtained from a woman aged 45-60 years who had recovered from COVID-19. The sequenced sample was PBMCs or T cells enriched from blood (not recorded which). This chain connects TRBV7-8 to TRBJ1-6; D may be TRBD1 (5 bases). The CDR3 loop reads CASSLLGRENSPLHF. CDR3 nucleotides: TGTGCCAGCAGCTTACTTGGCAGGGAAAATTCACCCCTCCACTTT.